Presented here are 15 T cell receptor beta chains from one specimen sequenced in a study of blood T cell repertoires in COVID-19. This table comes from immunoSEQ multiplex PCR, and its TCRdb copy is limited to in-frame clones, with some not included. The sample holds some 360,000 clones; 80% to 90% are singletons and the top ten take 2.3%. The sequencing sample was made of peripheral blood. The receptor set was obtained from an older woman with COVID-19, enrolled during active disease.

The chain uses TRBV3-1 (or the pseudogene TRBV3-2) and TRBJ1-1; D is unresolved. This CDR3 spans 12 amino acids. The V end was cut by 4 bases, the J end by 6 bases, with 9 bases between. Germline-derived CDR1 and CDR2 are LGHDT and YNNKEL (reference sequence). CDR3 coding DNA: TGTGCCAGCAGCCTCCCAGGTTCTGAAGCTTTCTTT. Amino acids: CASSLPGSEAFF.

The CDR3 DNA sequence: TGTGCCAGCAGCTTAGGGGGGGTAGGGGACTCCTACAATGAGCAGTTCTTC. Translated: CASSLGGVGDSYNEQFF. The chain couples TRBV11-3 to TRBJ2-1, with D possibly TRBD2 on 6 matching bases. The CDR3 consists of 17 residues. CDR1 is SGHNT and CDR2 is YENEEA in the germline V gene. V gave up 1 base and J gave up 0 bases, with 13 bases separating them.

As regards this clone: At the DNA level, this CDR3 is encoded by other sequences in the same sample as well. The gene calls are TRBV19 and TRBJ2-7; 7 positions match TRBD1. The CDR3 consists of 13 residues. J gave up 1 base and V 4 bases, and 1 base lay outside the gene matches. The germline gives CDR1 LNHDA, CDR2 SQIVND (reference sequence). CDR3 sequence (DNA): TGTGCCAGTAGTACAGGGGGTTCCTACGAGCAGTACTTC. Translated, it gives CASSTGGSYEQYF.

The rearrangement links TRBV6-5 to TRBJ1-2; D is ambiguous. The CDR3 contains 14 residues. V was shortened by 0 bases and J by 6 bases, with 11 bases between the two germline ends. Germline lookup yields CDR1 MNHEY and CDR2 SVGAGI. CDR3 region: CASSYSGLPDGYTF. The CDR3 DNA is TGTGCCAGCAGTTACTCGGGCTTACCGGATGGCTACACCTTC.

In DNA form, the CDR3 reads TGTGCCAGCAGCCTGGTCGGGAGAGCTGTGAACACTGAAGCTTTCTTT. Encoded protein: CASSLVGRAVNTEAFF. The chain is built from TRBV5-6 and TRBJ1-1; D is ambiguous. CDR1 SGHDT and CDR2 YYEEEE come from the germline V gene. This CDR3 has 16 amino acids. The V and J ends lost 4 bases and 0 bases respectively, with 16 bases between them.

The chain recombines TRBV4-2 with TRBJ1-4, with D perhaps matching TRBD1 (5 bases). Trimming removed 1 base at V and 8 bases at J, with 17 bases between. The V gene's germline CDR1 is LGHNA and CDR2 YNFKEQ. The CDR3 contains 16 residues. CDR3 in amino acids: CASSQGGALSGEKLFF. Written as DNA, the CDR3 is TGTGCCAGCAGCCAAGGTGGGGCACTTTCAGGGGAAAAACTGTTTTTT.

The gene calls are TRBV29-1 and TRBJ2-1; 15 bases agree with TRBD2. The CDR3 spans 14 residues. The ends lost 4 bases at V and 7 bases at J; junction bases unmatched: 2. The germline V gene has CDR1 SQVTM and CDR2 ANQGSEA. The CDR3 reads CSVGGTSGGNEQFF. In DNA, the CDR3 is TGCAGCGTTGGAGGGACTAGCGGGGGGAATGAGCAGTTCTTC.

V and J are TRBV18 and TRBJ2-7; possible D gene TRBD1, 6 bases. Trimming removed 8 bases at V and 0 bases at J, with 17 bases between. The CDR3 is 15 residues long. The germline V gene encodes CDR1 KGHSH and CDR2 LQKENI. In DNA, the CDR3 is TGTGCCAGCCTTTCGGACAGCAACCCCTCCTACGAGCAGTACTTC. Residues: CASLSDSNPSYEQYF.

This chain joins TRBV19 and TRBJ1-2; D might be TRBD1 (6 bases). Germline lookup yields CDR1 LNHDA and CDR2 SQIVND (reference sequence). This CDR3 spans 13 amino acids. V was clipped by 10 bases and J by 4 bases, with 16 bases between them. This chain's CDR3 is CATSDRYLYGYTF. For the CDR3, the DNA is TGTGCCACTTCAGACAGGTACCTCTATGGCTACACCTTC.

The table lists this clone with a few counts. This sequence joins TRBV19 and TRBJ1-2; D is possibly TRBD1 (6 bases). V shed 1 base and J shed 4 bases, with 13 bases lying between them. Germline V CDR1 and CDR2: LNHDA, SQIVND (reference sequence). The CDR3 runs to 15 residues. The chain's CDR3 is CASSIAQGRFYGYTF. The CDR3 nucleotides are TGTGCCAGTAGTATAGCGCAGGGGCGATTCTATGGCTACACCTTC.

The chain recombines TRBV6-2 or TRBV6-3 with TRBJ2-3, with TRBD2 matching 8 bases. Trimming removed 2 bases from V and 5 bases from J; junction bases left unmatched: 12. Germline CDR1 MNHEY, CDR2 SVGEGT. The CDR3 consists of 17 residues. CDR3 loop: CASSYGLSGGPLDTQYF. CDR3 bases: TGTGCCAGCAGTTACGGACTCAGCGGGGGCCCCTTAGATACGCAGTATTTT.

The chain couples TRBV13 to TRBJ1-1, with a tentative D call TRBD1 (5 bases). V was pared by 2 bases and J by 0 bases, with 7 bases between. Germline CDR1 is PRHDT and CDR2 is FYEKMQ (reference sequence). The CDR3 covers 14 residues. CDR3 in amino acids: CASSLNRLNTEAFF. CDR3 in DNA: TGTGCCAGCAGCTTAAACAGGCTGAACACTGAAGCTTTCTTT.

CDR3 nucleotides: TGCGCCAGCAGCTCGAGACAGGGCTTTGGCTACACCTTC. It codes for CASSSRQGFGYTF. The chain couples TRBV5-1 to TRBJ1-2; 7 bases agree with TRBD1. This CDR3 comprises 13 residues. Germline assignment: CDR1 SGHRS and CDR2 YFSETQ. V shed 3 bases, J shed 7 bases, and the junction held 6 bases outside the gene matches.

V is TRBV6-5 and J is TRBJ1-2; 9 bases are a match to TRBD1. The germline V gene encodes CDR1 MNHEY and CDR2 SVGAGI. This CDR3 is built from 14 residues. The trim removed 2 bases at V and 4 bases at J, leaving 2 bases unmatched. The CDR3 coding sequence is TGTGCCAGCAGTTACCGGGACAGGGCCTATGGCTACACCTTC. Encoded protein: CASSYRDRAYGYTF.

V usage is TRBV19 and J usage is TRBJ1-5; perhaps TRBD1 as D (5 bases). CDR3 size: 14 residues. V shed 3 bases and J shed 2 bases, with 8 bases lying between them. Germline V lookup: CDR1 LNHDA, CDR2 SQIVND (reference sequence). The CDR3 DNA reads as TGTGCCAGTAGTATCAGGGTAGGCAATCAGCCCCAGCATTTT. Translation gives CASSIRVGNQPQHF.